A few counts support the clone carrying this TCR beta chain. Its antigen is not known. Production of TCR cDNA was by 5'RACE template switching, which also added a universal primer site and UMIs. TCRdb reprocessed the 5' RACE reads via MiXCR and lists one record per CDR3 protein. The sample lists over 100,000 distinct CDR3 sequences; 8.4% were seen once. The CDR3 loop spans 16 amino acids. Germline CDR1 LGHNA, CDR2 YSLEER. V shed 3 bases and J 0 bases; nucleotides not matched to a gene: 8. The data are from a study of T cells after yellow fever vaccination. Study in general: Preparation used SMART-Seq v4 Ultra Low Input for the low-cell-number fractions.

Study conclusions and caveats: Some clonotypes were seen in both the CD4 and the CD8 compartments. These made up a small share and likely arose from convergent recombination. Most primary-vaccination clones reappeared after the booster (approximately 95% CD4, about 88% CD8).

The chain joins TRBV4-3 to TRBJ2-7, with 7 bases identical to TRBD1. This specimen was CD8+ T cells sorted from PBMCs, taken 45 days after the yellow fever booster vaccination. The source is a man aged 25-45 years who received the YFV17D yellow fever vaccine. The CDR3 loop reads CASSQGPGQSSYEQYF. For the CDR3, the DNA is TGCGCCAGCAGCCAGGGGCCGGGACAGAGCTCCTACGAGCAGTACTTC.